This T cell receptor (beta chain) was documented in a study of shared clonotypes between healthy human individuals. Study-wide findings and caveats: Unshared clonotypes carried lower generation probabilities than those common to all four donors. Roughly 5% of naive CD4 clonotypes were shared across a few donors.

This CDR3 spans 13 amino acids. Germline V CDR1 and CDR2: LGHNA, YNFKEQ. Trimming removed 1 base at V and 3 bases at J, with 7 bases between. This clone showed up just once. Its antigen is as yet unknown. In the same sample, other DNA sequences code for this CDR3. Sequencing was performed with immunoSEQ multiplex PCR; in TCRdb, only in-frame clones are kept and a portion is missing. The table shows 2 million to 2.5 million clones, with approximately 94% occurring only once. Sequencing was performed on naive CD4+ T cells sorted from blood. Sample subset: CD45RA+ positively selected. The V call is TRBV4-2, the J call TRBJ2-7; D uncertain. The TCR originated in a man between 18 and 29 years old in good health. The CDR3 here is CASSQGTDYEQYF. In DNA form, the CDR3 reads TGTGCCAGCAGCCAAGGGACGGACTACGAGCAGTACTTC.